A selection of T cell receptor beta chains follows, all from one sample in a study of shared clonotypes between healthy human individuals. Profiled with immunoSEQ multiplex PCR; TCRdb holds only in-frame clones, not every one. Of around 2.5 million clones in the sample, under 95% were seen once. Sequencing used naive CD4+ T cells from PBMCs. The receptors shown here come from a man younger than 35 in good health. Some clones in this sample may be carry-over from other donors' samples. CDR3s include the opening cysteine and the closing phenylalanine or tryptophan.

cdr3_aa cdr3_length v_call
CASSLDWTSSYEQYF 15 TRBV5-1
CSFGQGGETQYF 12 TRBV29-1
CASTREGQTNTEAFF 15 TRBV2
CASSRGYEQYF 11 TRBV2
CASSLTGANGYTF 13 TRBV7-3
CSAWDNEQFF 10 TRBV20-1
CASSPPSTGWEKLFF 15 TRBV7-8
CAWRGGQGNEKLFF 14 TRBV30
CASSEKGQPNTGELFF 16 TRBV6-1
CASSVEGSPWAETQYF 16 TRBV9
CASSLLQGAVGYTF 14 TRBV5-1
CAWSAGTTNTGELFF 15 TRBV30
CASSRRGDYQETQYF 15 TRBV5-4
CALRSGRNGTEAFF 14 TRBV10-3
CASSMRSAGEYEQYF 15 TRBV19
CASSWVAGPGQPQHF 15 TRBV28
CASSVRIGPKETQYF 15 TRBV28
CASTTDMNTEAFF 13 TRBV2
CASSFSAASSYEQYF 15 TRBV5-1
CASSPQGAKADTQYF 15 TRBV18
CASQTSGNNEQFF 13 TRBV6-1
CASNPTGDGTQYF 13 TRBV7-2
CASTRDRSTDTQYF 14 TRBV2
CASSLGQGNYGYTF 14 TRBV5-4
CSVATSYEQYF 11 TRBV29-1
CASSKRTDNEQFF 13 TRBV19
CASSTRDRGGYGYGYTF 17 TRBV19
CASQGAPGKGEQYF 14 TRBV19
CASILRGGDTQYF 13 TRBV6-1
CASSLNYEQYF 11 TRBV6-1
CASSLVGPKDPATGELFF 18 TRBV7-9
CASSSHPGLAGVRLETDTQYF 21 TRBV7-7
CASRKQGLGEKLFF 14 TRBV28
CSVEYRGTAFGETQYF 16 TRBV29-1
CASSTRRQVEEQYF 14 TRBV6-5
CASSLGGEKLFF 12 TRBV28
CASRYRHQFF 10 TRBV2
CASSLVGTGANVLTF 15 TRBV7-3
CASSAGLADTGELFF 15 TRBV7-3
CASSQLTSSGSPGELFF 17 TRBV4-2
CASSLAGPEAFF 12 TRBV7-2
CASSVSTTYEQYF 13 TRBV6-1
CASSYTWGRGTDTQYF 16 TRBV6-5
CASSIVVSLGEQFF 14 TRBV19
CASSNWEYGYTF 12 TRBV5-4
CASSLVLGLPGGEQYF 16 TRBV5-1
CASRETGGVYGYTF 14 TRBV19
CASMAGAFYNEQFF 14 TRBV5-1
CASSVSGRMSYNEQFF 16 TRBV9
CASSPTGVYSGANVLTF 17 TRBV23-1
CAWSGGRVGNEQFF 14 TRBV30
CASAGNLGSGELFF 14 TRBV18
CASSGQYSYGYTF 13 TRBV6-1
CASSLRGQGNTLYYNEQFF 19 TRBV7-3
CASSLGSSPLHF 12 TRBV28
CASSYSIMGGYTF 13 TRBV6-5
CASSSRGTVSGNTIYF 16 TRBV5-6
CASSLGHEYEQYF 13 TRBV28